Listed here are 15 T cell receptor beta chains from one sample, sequenced in a study of blood T cell repertoires in COVID-19. Clones were read by immunoSEQ multiplex PCR, and TCRdb kept only the in-frame ones, dropping some. The sample lists approximately 350,000 clones, roughly 90% seen once, with around 2.8% in the top ten. What was sequenced was peripheral blood. Receptor source: a woman in her 30s with COVID-19, enrolled during active disease.

Details on this clone: This CDR3 is also generated by other DNA sequences in the sample. The genes are TRBV14 and TRBJ2-7; D might be TRBD2 (5 bases). Germline CDR1 and CDR2: SGHDN and FVKESK. CDR3 length: 15 residues. Trimming took 1 base from V and 5 from J, leaving 15 bases between them. DNA of the CDR3: TGTGCCAGCAGCCAAGGGCTAGCCGGCGTCCACGAGCAGTACGTC. Its translation is CASSQGLAGVHEQYV.

CDR3 loop: CSVVTRLAKNEQFF. In DNA form, the CDR3 reads TGCAGCGTTGTGACGAGACTAGCGAAGAATGAGCAGTTCTTC. The chain recombines TRBV29-1 with TRBJ2-1; 8 bases line up with TRBD2. The germline gives CDR1 SQVTM, CDR2 ANQGSEA. The CDR3 sequence is 14 residues long. With 4 bases clipped from V and 7 bases from J, the junction kept 9 bases outside the gene matches.

The table lists this clone with a count of one. The V call is TRBV27, the J call TRBJ1-6; no clear D. The CDR3 sequence is 14 residues long. Trimming took off 3 bases at V and 5 bases at J, with 8 bases between the two ends. CDR1 and CDR2 from the germline V gene are MNHEY and SMNVEV (reference sequence). CDR3 amino acids: CASSLGRNNSPLHF. As DNA, the CDR3 is TGTGCCAGCAGTTTGGGCAGGAATAATTCACCCCTCCACTTT.

This chain links TRBV5-6 with TRBJ2-5, with 11 nucleotides matching TRBD2. The CDR3 has 15 residues. Trimming removed 4 bases from V and 3 bases from J; junction bases left unmatched: 5. The germline gives CDR1 SGHDT, CDR2 YYEEEE. This chain's CDR3 is CASSPGLAEKETQYF. The DNA of the CDR3 is TGTGCCAGCAGCCCGGGACTAGCGGAAAAAGAGACCCAGTACTTC.

This clone came up once. V gene TRBV12-2 combines with J gene TRBJ1-5; the table assigns TRBD1, which was not confirmed against the DNA. TRBV12-2 is given as a pseudogene. The CDR3 covers 15 residues. DNA for the CDR3: TGTGCAAGTCCCAGGACAGCTTCTAGCAATCAGCCCCAGCATTTT. Protein product: CASPRTASSNQPQHF.

The table lists this clone with a count of one. This sequence joins TRBV5-1 and TRBJ2-5; 10 bases are a match to TRBD1. J gave up 4 bases and V 4 bases, and 7 bases lay outside the gene matches. The germline V gene has CDR1 SGHRS and CDR2 YFSETQ. The CDR3 runs 15 residues. CDR3 sequence (DNA): TGCGCCAGCAGCGTCCCCGGGACAGGGGCAGAGACCCAGTACTTC. Its translation is CASSVPGTGAETQYF.

The V gene is TRBV14, the J gene TRBJ1-4, with TRBD1 matching 9 bases. With V trimmed by 4 bases and J by 8 bases, 11 bases remained unmatched. CDR1 is SGHDN, CDR2 FVKESK, per germline. This CDR3 comprises 16 residues. Written as DNA, the CDR3 is TGTGCCAGCAGCCTCCTCCCCGGACAGGGGTCCGAAAAACTGTTTTTT. Its protein is CASSLLPGQGSEKLFF.

This clone was detected once. The chain joins TRBV11-3 to TRBJ2-6; the D is unclear. The CDR3 consists of 16 residues. From germline, CDR1 is SGHNT and CDR2 YENEEA. V was pared by 1 base and J by 2 bases, with 9 bases between. The CDR3 reads CASSLVTRTGANVLTF. In nucleotides, the CDR3 is TGTGCCAGCAGCTTAGTTACGCGCACTGGGGCCAACGTCCTGACTTTC.

The chain links TRBV11-2 to TRBJ2-5; D is possibly TRBD1 (5 bases). V gave up 5 bases and J gave up 5 bases, with 12 bases separating them. Germline V lookup: CDR1 SGHAT, CDR2 FQNNGV. This CDR3 is built from 13 residues. CDR3 sequence reads: CASSLGLVETQYF. The CDR3 bases are TGTGCCAGCAGCCTGGGGCTGGTGGAGACCCAGTACTTC. The full variable domain, completed using reference TRBV11-2 and TRBJ2-5, is EAGVAQSPRYKIIEKRQSVAFWCNPISGHATLYWYQQILGQGPKLLIQFQNNGVVDDSQLPKDRFSAERLKGVDSTLKIQPAKLEDSAVYLCASSLGLVETQYFGPGTRLLVL.

The chain uses TRBV13 and TRBJ2-1; 16 nucleotides line up with TRBD2. Germline assignment: CDR1 PRHDT and CDR2 FYEKMQ (reference sequence). Trimming at V came to 5 bases and at J to 1 base, leaving 11 bases not matched to a gene. The CDR3 is 20 residues long. CDR3 in amino acids: CASSPFLGLAGGRSYNEQFF. The CDR3 DNA reads TGTGCCAGCAGCCCCTTTCTGGGACTAGCGGGGGGGCGTTCCTACAATGAGCAGTTCTTC.

The chain links TRBV30 to TRBJ1-2; TRBD1 aligns across 7 bases. With V trimmed by 3 bases and J by 4 bases, 8 bases remained unmatched. CDR1 and CDR2 from the germline V gene are GTSNPN and SVGIG (reference sequence). CDR3 length equals 14 residues. The CDR3 reads CAWRVAGGIYGYTF. DNA of the CDR3: TGTGCCTGGAGGGTGGCAGGGGGGATCTATGGCTACACCTTC.

The V gene is TRBV5-5, the J gene TRBJ2-7; TRBD2 aligns across 7 bases. Per the germline V gene, CDR1 is SGHKS and CDR2 is YYEKEE (reference sequence). The CDR3 runs 15 residues. Trimming at V came to 0 bases and at J to 3 bases, leaving 6 bases not matched to a gene. Written as DNA, the CDR3 is TGTGCCAGCAGCTTGGGGCTAGCGGCCGGCTACGAGCAGTACGTC. This codes for CASSLGLAAGYEQYV.

The CDR3 DNA reads TGTGCCAGCGCCGGACTTCACGGGGAGACCCAGTACTTC. It translates to CASAGLHGETQYF. The chain has TRBV3-1 (or the pseudogene TRBV3-2) and TRBJ2-5; possible D gene TRBD2, 5 bases. The CDR3 totals 13 residues. V was clipped by 8 bases and J by 5 bases, with 15 bases between them. Germline V gene data show CDR1 as LGHDT and CDR2 as YNNKEL (reference sequence).

The chain carries TRBV28 and TRBJ1-1; 9 positions agree with TRBD1. CDR1 is MDHEN, CDR2 SYDVKM, per germline. The CDR3 extends over 13 amino acids. With 4 bases clipped from V and 5 bases from J, the junction kept 2 bases outside the gene matches. The CDR3 DNA reads TGTGCCAGCAGTTCAGGACAGGGGACTGAAGCTTTCTTT. It encodes CASSSGQGTEAFF.

This clone has a single count. The chain has TRBV6-4 and TRBJ1-3, with 10 bases identical to TRBD1. CDR3 length: 14 amino acids. Germline trimming cut 6 bases from V and 5 bases from J; bases unmatched to any gene: 4. Germline-derived CDR1 and CDR2 are MRHNA and SNTAGT. CDR3 nucleotides: TGTGCCAGCAGCGGGGACAGGGGTAGAAACACCATATATTTT. Translating it yields CASSGDRGRNTIYF.